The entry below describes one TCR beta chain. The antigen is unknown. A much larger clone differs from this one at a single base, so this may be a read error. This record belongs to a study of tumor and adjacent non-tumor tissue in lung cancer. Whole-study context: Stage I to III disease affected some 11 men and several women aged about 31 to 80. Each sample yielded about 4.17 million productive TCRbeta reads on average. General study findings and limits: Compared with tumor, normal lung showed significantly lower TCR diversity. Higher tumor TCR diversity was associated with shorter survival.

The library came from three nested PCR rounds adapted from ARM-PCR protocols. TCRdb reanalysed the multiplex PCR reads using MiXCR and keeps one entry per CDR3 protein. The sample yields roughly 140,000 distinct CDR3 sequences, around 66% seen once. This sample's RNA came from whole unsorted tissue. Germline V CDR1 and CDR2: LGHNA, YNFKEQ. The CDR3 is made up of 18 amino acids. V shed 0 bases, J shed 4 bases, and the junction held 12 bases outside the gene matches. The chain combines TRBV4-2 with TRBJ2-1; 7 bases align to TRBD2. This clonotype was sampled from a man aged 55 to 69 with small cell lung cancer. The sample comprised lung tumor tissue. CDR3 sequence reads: CASSQEGRGGRSYNEQFF. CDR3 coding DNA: TGTGCCAGCAGCCAAGAGGGAAGGGGCGGGAGATCGTACAATGAGCAGTTCTTC.